These 15 T cell receptor beta chains originate from one sample sequenced in a study of glioma-infiltrating T cells. The iRepertoire nested amplicon-rescue multiplex PCR amplified TCR alpha and beta CDR3s from RNA. One entry per CDR3 protein, called by TCRdb with MiXCR from the multiplex PCR reads. The table lists around 140,000 distinct CDR3 sequences, approximately 40% of them singletons. The material sequenced was glioma tissue, nonneoplastic brain tissue, or PBMCs (not recorded which). These receptors originate from a human donor with low-grade glioma or glioblastoma, undergoing nonglioma brain surgery, or in good health (not recorded which).

V gene TRBV7-6 combines with J gene TRBJ1-1; tentative D call: TRBD1 (5 bases). The germline CDR1 and CDR2 sequences are SGHVS and FNYEAQ. The CDR3 totals 15 residues. With 8 bases removed from V and 0 bases from J, the gap between germline ends came to 16 bases. The CDR3 loop is CASGVRGNLNTEAFF. The CDR3 bases are TGTGCCAGCGGCGTCCGGGGCAACCTGAACACTGAAGCTTTCTTT.

There are a few counts of this clonotype. The chain has TRBV24-1 and TRBJ2-5, with 7 bases aligning to TRBD1. The CDR3 runs to 16 residues. CDR1 and CDR2 from the germline V gene are KGHDR and SFDVKD. V dropped 4 bases and J dropped 2; count of bases not matched to a gene: 9. CDR3 residues: CATSETGSMIQETQYF. The CDR3 DNA follows: TGTGCCACCAGTGAGACAGGGTCCATGATACAAGAGACCCAGTACTTC.

This clonotype was seen a few times. This chain connects TRBV7-2 to TRBJ2-5; D not resolved. V lost 5 bases and J 5 bases, leaving 9 bases between the germline ends. CDR3 length: 12 amino acids. CDR1 SGHTA and CDR2 FQGNSA come from the germline V gene. The CDR3 DNA reads TGTGCCAGCAGCCCTAGAGACGAGACCCAGTACTTC. Amino acid sequence: CASSPRDETQYF.

The CDR3 spells CSAQDRQETQYF. CDR3 in DNA: TGCAGTGCTCAAGACAGGCAAGAGACCCAGTACTTC. The rearrangement uses TRBV20-1 and TRBJ2-5; possible D gene TRBD1, 6 bases. V was trimmed by 5 bases and J by 2 bases, leaving 9 bases between them. Germline CDR1 and CDR2: DFQATT and SNEGSKA (reference sequence). The CDR3 is 12 amino acids.

This clonotype appeared many times. CDR3 in amino acids: CSARRDTEAFF. For the CDR3, the DNA is TGCAGTGCTAGGCGGGACACTGAAGCTTTCTTT. The rearrangement uses TRBV20-1 and TRBJ1-1; D is uncertain. This CDR3 comprises 11 residues. Looked up from germline, CDR1 is DFQATT and CDR2 is SNEGSKA (reference sequence). Trimming removed 3 bases at V and 3 bases at J, with 5 bases between.

The chain uses TRBV4-2 and TRBJ2-7, with 7 bases fitting TRBD2. The junction had 12 bases not matched to a gene; V was cut back by 0 bases and J by 7 bases. The germline CDR1 and CDR2 sequences are LGHNA and YNFKEQ. The CDR3 contains 16 residues. Here the CDR3 DNA reads TGTGCCAGCAGCCAAGAAGGCGGGAGTCCCTACAATGAGCAGTACTTC. It specifies CASSQEGGSPYNEQYF.

This clonotype was counted a few times. This chain links TRBV19 with TRBJ2-1, with 13 bases aligning to TRBD2. Trimming took 2 bases from V and 7 from J; bases not matched to a gene: 5. This CDR3 contains 16 residues. CDR1 LNHDA and CDR2 SQIVND come from the germline V gene (reference sequence). The DNA for the CDR3 is TGTGCCAGTAGTATAAAGGGACTAGCGGGACAAAATGAGCAGTTCTTC. It is translated as CASSIKGLAGQNEQFF.

The rearrangement links TRBV20-1 to TRBJ2-7; maybe TRBD1 (5 bases). Trimming took 2 bases from V and 3 from J, leaving 11 bases between them. The CDR3 totals 13 residues. The V gene's germline CDR1 is DFQATT and CDR2 SNEGSKA (reference sequence). CDR3 coding DNA: TGCAGTGCTAGATCCCCCGACAGCTACGAGCAGTACTTC. Protein: CSARSPDSYEQYF.

The chain links TRBV6-1 to TRBJ1-2; D is perhaps TRBD1 (5 bases). The germline gives CDR1 MNHNS, CDR2 SASEGT. The CDR3 has 12 residues. V was shortened by 7 bases and J by 6 bases, with 12 bases between the two germline ends. The CDR3 DNA follows: TGTGCCAGCATTGAGACAGCCCATGGCTACACCTTC. Translating it yields CASIETAHGYTF.

This clonotype appeared a few times. The V and J genes are TRBV27 and TRBJ2-3, with a tentative D call TRBD1 (6 bases). The CDR3 runs 14 residues. The V and J ends lost 2 bases and 3 bases respectively, with 9 bases between them. CDR1 and CDR2 (germline): MNHEY, SMNVEV (reference sequence). CDR3 loop: CASSLRGQTDTQYF. The CDR3 bases are TGTGCCAGCAGTTTACGCGGACAGACAGATACGCAGTATTTT.

The table lists this clonotype with many counts. DNA of the CDR3: TGTGCCAGCATTGGGACGGGTCAACTCAATGAGCAGTTCTTC. Protein: CASIGTGQLNEQFF. The chain employs TRBV6-1 and TRBJ2-1; D tentatively reads TRBD1 or TRBD2 (5 bases each). The CDR3 consists of 14 residues. Germline V gene sequence: CDR1 MNHNS, CDR2 SASEGT. V was pared by 7 bases and J by 6 bases, with 16 bases between.

The rearrangement uses TRBV20-1 and TRBJ2-1; possible D gene TRBD2, 5 bases. Per the germline V gene, CDR1 is DFQATT and CDR2 is SNEGSKA (reference sequence). The CDR3 spans 13 residues. Between the trimmed V and J ends, which lost 0 bases and 10 bases, there was a span of 13 bases. CDR3 DNA sequence: TGCAGTGCTAGAGAGGACTCTCAACTAGAGCAGTTCTTC. Its protein is CSAREDSQLEQFF.

This clonotype was seen many times. One end of the junction is discordant with germline, which a read error may explain. V and J are TRBV7-2 and TRBJ2-1; 8 bases match TRBD2. Germline CDR1 is SGHTA and CDR2 is FQGNSA. The CDR3 loop spans 15 amino acids. CDR3 sequence (DNA): TGTGCCCGCAGCTTCACGGGGGGGCCATACAATGAGCAGTTCTTC. It codes for CARSFTGGPYNEQFF.

This clonotype turned up a few times. The gene calls are TRBV20-1 and TRBJ1-5; D not certain. V lost 6 bases to trimming and J lost 1 base, with 16 bases between them. The germline CDR1 and CDR2 sequences are DFQATT and SNEGSKA (reference sequence). This CDR3 contains 15 residues. CDR3 in DNA: TGCAGTGCGAGGAAGGATGGAGGGAGCAATCAGCCCCAGCATTTT. Translation: CSARKDGGSNQPQHF.

There are a few counts of this clonotype. This chain connects TRBV6-9 to TRBJ2-3, with D perhaps TRBD1 (5 bases). V gave up 3 bases and J gave up 2 bases, with 12 bases separating them. The CDR3 spans 15 residues. Germline assignment: CDR1 MNHGY and CDR2 SVAAGI. CDR3 coding DNA: TGTGCCAGCAGTTACGACCAGGGCTCCACAGATACGCAGTATTTT. It encodes CASSYDQGSTDTQYF.